These 26 T cell receptor beta chains came from one sample sequenced in a study of blood T cell repertoires in COVID-19 (dated by TCRdb to 2019 to 2021). The library was made by the immunoSEQ multiplex PCR assay. Drawn from immuneACCESS, this table holds only the in-frame rearrangements with V and J called that TCRdb kept. Clones are partly lost; checked studies trace under half to an unresolved V gene and leave the rest unexplained. In all, the sample holds some 380,000 clones, and over 75% of those were seen once. 1.3% of the sample is taken by the ten largest. Sequencing used PBMCs or T cells enriched from blood (not recorded which). The receptors were sampled from a man aged 25-40 years who had recovered from COVID-19.

This rearrangement joins TRBV10-2 to TRBJ2-3, with 10 bases that match TRBD2. V lost 11 bases, J lost 1 base, and 12 bases stayed unmatched. CDR3 size: 16 residues. Germline assignment: CDR1 WSHSY and CDR2 SAAADI. The CDR3 loop reads CACLQRGGHGTDTQYF. CDR3 in DNA: TGCGCCTGCCTACAGCGGGGGGGCCACGGCACAGATACGCAGTATTTT.

The rearrangement uses TRBV15 and TRBJ1-2; 8 nucleotides line up with TRBD1. The CDR3 runs 16 residues. V lost 1 base to trimming and J lost 4 bases; unmatched junction nucleotides: 8. The germline V gene has CDR1 LNHNV and CDR2 YYDKDF (reference sequence). CDR3 nucleotides: TGTGCCACCAGCAGAGGGCAGGGGGCCAAGGGCTATGGCTACACCTTC. This codes for CATSRGQGAKGYGYTF.

The V and J genes are TRBV30 and TRBJ1-2; D gene uncertain. The CDR3 runs 11 residues. Germline lookup yields CDR1 GTSNPN and CDR2 SVGIG (reference sequence). V shed 4 bases and J shed 5 bases, with 8 bases lying between them. The CDR3 region has the DNA TGTGCCTGGATAAGAGGGTATGGCTACACCTTC. Its translation: CAWIRGYGYTF.

Notes on this clone: This sample includes further DNA sequences coding for the same CDR3. The rearrangement links TRBV4-1 to TRBJ2-1; 8 nucleotides line up with TRBD2. This CDR3 region has 16 residues. From germline, CDR1 is MGHRA and CDR2 YSYEKL. Germline trimming cut 0 bases from V and 1 base from J; bases unmatched to any gene: 2. CDR3 nucleotides: TGCGCCAGCAGCCAAGATCCGGGGGGGTCCTACAATGAGCAGTTCTTC. This gives the protein CASSQDPGGSYNEQFF.

The J gene is TRBJ1-1, the V gene TRBV7-9; D perhaps matches TRBD1 (5 bases). The CDR3 runs to 14 residues. Germline V gene lookup returns CDR1 SEHNR and CDR2 FQNEAQ (reference sequence). V lost 1 base and J 2 bases, leaving 8 bases between the germline ends. CDR3 amino acids: CASSLEGLNTEAFF. The CDR3 coding sequence is TGTGCCAGCAGCTTAGAGGGACTCAACACTGAAGCTTTCTTT.

A single count supports this clone. The chain is built from TRBV30 and TRBJ2-5; TRBD1 might be the D (5 bases). The CDR3 covers 16 residues. Germline lookup yields CDR1 GTSNPN and CDR2 SVGIG (reference sequence). V lost 8 bases, J lost 2 bases, and 24 bases lay in between. Here the CDR3 DNA reads TGTGCCGTAAAGAGGCCCTATGACAGCAGTCAAGAGACCCAGTACTTC. It specifies CAVKRPYDSSQETQYF.

The gene calls are TRBV10-3 and TRBJ2-5; D perhaps matches TRBD2 (7 bases). Germline-derived CDR1 and CDR2 are ENHRY and SYGVKD. This CDR3 region has 15 residues. The V end was cut by 0 bases, the J end by 1 base, with 9 bases between. As DNA, the CDR3 is TGTGCCATCAGTGAGTCGGGAGGGGGCCAAGAGACCCAGTACTTC. Encoded protein: CAISESGGGQETQYF.

This chain links TRBV19 with TRBJ2-1; 13 bases agree with TRBD2. Germline-derived CDR1 and CDR2 are LNHDA and SQIVND (reference sequence). The CDR3 runs 15 residues. V shed 5 bases and J 3 bases; nucleotides not matched to a gene: 1. The CDR3 region has the DNA TGTGCCAGTAGTCGGACTAGCGGGGGCTACAATGAGCAGTTCTTC. It is translated as CASSRTSGGYNEQFF.

In regard to this clone: At one end, the junction sequence differs from germline, possibly due to a read error. The chain joins TRBV11-2 to TRBJ2-7; D possibly matches TRBD1 or TRBD2 (6 bases each). The CDR3 length is 13 residues. Germline CDR1 reads SGHAT; CDR2 reads FQNNGV. The chain's CDR3 is CASTLGGGDEQYF. The CDR3 DNA follows: TGTGCCAGCACCTTAGGAGGGGGAGACGAGCAGTACTTC.

This clone is a singleton in its sample. V is TRBV6-5 and J is TRBJ1-2; 8 nucleotides agree with TRBD1. This CDR3 is 15 amino acids long. V trimming: 5 bases; J trimming: 3 bases; junction bases outside the gene matches: 8. Germline lookup yields CDR1 MNHEY and CDR2 SVGAGI. The CDR3 reads CASSPLTGAHYGYTF. CDR3 nucleotide sequence: TGTGCCAGCAGTCCCCTGACAGGGGCACACTATGGCTACACCTTC.

This clone has just a few counts. The rearrangement joins TRBV27 to TRBJ1-2, with a possible D match to TRBD1 (5 bases). Germline V CDR1 and CDR2: MNHEY, SMNVEV (reference sequence). V gave up 5 bases and J gave up 2 bases, with 18 bases separating them. The CDR3 loop spans 16 amino acids. Here the CDR3 DNA reads TGTGCCAGCAGTCCCACCCCGGCAGGGATGAACTATGGCTACACCTTC. It yields the protein CASSPTPAGMNYGYTF.

This chain joins TRBV7-9 and TRBJ2-1, with 9 bases fitting TRBD2. Trimming cost V 3 bases and J 8 bases; bases outside gene matches: 11. CDR1 SEHNR and CDR2 FQNEAQ come from the germline V gene (reference sequence). The CDR3 has 16 residues. The CDR3 spells CASSFDSGGLRDEQFF. CDR3 nucleotide sequence: TGTGCCAGCAGCTTTGATAGCGGGGGCCTCAGAGATGAGCAGTTCTTC.

Only one count was recorded for this clone. The chain combines TRBV5-6 with TRBJ1-1; TRBD1 might be the D (5 bases). The CDR3 spans 17 residues. Per the germline V gene, CDR1 is SGHDT and CDR2 is YYEEEE. Trimming stripped 0 bases from V and 1 base from J, with 16 bases between. The CDR3 DNA sequence: TGTGCCAGCAGCTTGGGGGACTCAGGACGTAGGAACACTGAAGCTTTCTTT. Translating gives CASSLGDSGRRNTEAFF.

This sequence joins TRBV27 and TRBJ2-7, with 10 bases aligning to TRBD1. The CDR3 is 15 amino acids. From germline, CDR1 is MNHEY and CDR2 SMNVEV (reference sequence). V gave up 7 bases and J gave up 6 bases; unmatched junction bases: 12. The CDR3 spells CASKPGTGAGGEQYF. The DNA for the CDR3 is TGTGCCAGCAAACCTGGGACAGGGGCCGGTGGCGAGCAGTACTTC.

In this sample, this clone turned up a few times. CDR3 in amino acids: CASGPRAGTYNEQFF. The CDR3 region has the DNA TGTGCTAGTGGTCCACGGGCGGGGACCTACAATGAGCAGTTCTTC. The chain carries TRBV12-5 and TRBJ2-1; D perhaps matches TRBD2 (6 bases). Germline V CDR1 and CDR2: LGHNT, FRNRAP. V lost 5 bases and J 2 bases, leaving 13 bases between the germline ends. The CDR3 contains 15 residues.

This chain joins TRBV10-1 and TRBJ1-6; tentative D call: TRBD1 (6 bases). Deletions cut 3 bases from V and 7 bases from J, with 13 bases between. The CDR3 is 15 amino acids. Looked up from germline, CDR1 is WNHNN and CDR2 is SYGVQD (reference sequence). For the CDR3, the DNA is TGCGCCAGCAGTGACTCCGGGACAATCAATTCACCCCTCCACTTT. Encoded protein: CASSDSGTINSPLHF.

This clone appeared once. The chain combines TRBV6-2 or TRBV6-3 with TRBJ2-7, with 7 nucleotides matching TRBD1. Germline trimming cut 4 bases from V and 7 bases from J; bases unmatched to any gene: 7. The length of the CDR3 is 13 residues. Germline lookup yields CDR1 MNHEY and CDR2 SVGEGT. CDR3 region: CASSWTGSGEQYF. CDR3 nucleotide sequence: TGTGCCAGCAGTTGGACAGGATCTGGAGAGCAGTACTTC.

This chain connects TRBV19 to TRBJ1-2; 7 bases line up with TRBD1. J was trimmed by 6 bases and V by 8 bases; bases with no gene match: 12. Germline lookup yields CDR1 LNHDA and CDR2 SQIVND (reference sequence). The CDR3 sequence is 14 residues long. CDR3 region: CASRGDRERNGYTF. The CDR3 coding sequence is TGTGCCAGTCGAGGAGACAGGGAGAGGAATGGCTACACCTTC.

CDR3 sequence reads: CASKGAENSPLHF. The DNA of the CDR3 is TGTGCCAGCAAGGGGGCAGAGAATTCACCCCTCCACTTT. The chain is built from TRBV2 and TRBJ1-6, with 7 bases matching TRBD1. The germline CDR1 and CDR2 sequences are SNHLY and FYNNEI. Losses at the gene ends were 7 bases for V and 7 bases for J; bases not matched to a gene: 4. CDR3 size: 13 residues.

This clone occurred a few times. The rearrangement uses TRBV7-9 and TRBJ1-6, with 8 bases lining up with TRBD1. The CDR3 consists of 16 residues. Trimming cost V 4 bases and J 7 bases; bases outside gene matches: 9. Per germline, CDR1 SEHNR and CDR2 FQNEAQ (reference sequence). CDR3: CASSSDTGGRNSPLHF. The CDR3 bases are TGTGCCAGCAGCTCCGATACAGGGGGTCGAAATTCACCCCTCCACTTT.

This clone has only one observation. The rearrangement links TRBV18 to TRBJ2-5; D may be TRBD1 (6 bases). Germline V gene data show CDR1 as KGHSH and CDR2 as LQKENI. The CDR3 consists of 13 residues. Deletions cut 6 bases from V and 3 bases from J, with 11 bases between. CDR3 protein: CASSTGVKETQYF. The CDR3 DNA sequence: TGTGCCAGCTCGACAGGAGTAAAAGAGACCCAGTACTTC.

The genes are TRBV13 and TRBJ1-2; D gene unclear. This CDR3 comprises 14 residues. Looked up from germline, CDR1 is PRHDT and CDR2 is FYEKMQ (reference sequence). Trimming removed 3 bases at V and 1 base at J, with 9 bases between. CDR3 DNA sequence: TGTGCCAGCAGCTTGGGTAGGAGTAACTATGGCTACACCTTC. Its protein is CASSLGRSNYGYTF. Using reference TRBV13 and TRBJ1-2 for the parts outside the CDR3, the full variable domain is AAGVIQSPRHLIKEKRETATLKCYPIPRHDTVYWYQQGPGQDPQFLISFYEKMQSDKGSIPDRFSAQQFSDYHSELNMSSLELGDSALYFCASSLGRSNYGYTFGSGTRLTVV.

The V call is TRBV11-3, the J call TRBJ2-5, with 11 bases that match TRBD2. The CDR3 is 18 amino acids. Germline V gene data show CDR1 as SGHNT and CDR2 as YENEEA. Trimming took 2 bases from V and 2 from J; bases not matched to a gene: 10. The CDR3 nucleotides are TGTGCCAGCAGCTTAACGGCTAGCGGGGGGCCTACGCAAGAGACCCAGTACTTC. As protein: CASSLTASGGPTQETQYF.

The chain recombines TRBV5-4 with TRBJ2-7, with a possible D match to TRBD1 (6 bases). V was pared by 4 bases and J by 0 bases, with 20 bases between. Germline V gene lookup returns CDR1 SGHNT and CDR2 YYREEE (reference sequence). This CDR3 has 17 amino acids. CDR3: CASSTLGTIDSSYEQYF. The CDR3 DNA reads as TGTGCCAGCAGCACGCTAGGGACAATTGATAGCTCCTACGAGCAGTACTTC.

The chain couples TRBV6-5 to TRBJ2-3; maybe TRBD1 (5 bases). CDR3 length: 11 amino acids. The ends were cut back, 2 bases at V and 12 bases at J, with 9 bases in the middle. Germline V gene lookup returns CDR1 MNHEY and CDR2 SVGAGI. The CDR3 DNA is TGTGCCAGCAGTTACCAAGGGGCTCAGTATTTT. This sequence encodes CASSYQGAQYF.

Comment on this clone: In the same sample, other DNA sequences code for this CDR3. This chain connects TRBV5-1 to TRBJ2-5, with D perhaps matching TRBD2 (6 bases). The CDR3 loop spans 12 amino acids. Trimming removed 4 bases from V and 5 bases from J, with 9 bases in between. CDR1 SGHRS and CDR2 YFSETQ come from the germline V gene. CDR3 bases: TGCGCCAGCAGCGGGACTCAGGAGACCCAGTACTTC. It yields the protein CASSGTQETQYF. The whole variable domain, filled in from reference TRBV5-1 and TRBJ2-5, reads KAGVTQTPRYLIKTRGQQVTLSCSPISGHRSVSWYQQTPGQGLQFLFEYFSETQRNKGNFPGRFSGRQFSNSRSEMNVSTLELGDSALYLCASSGTQETQYFGPGTRLLVL.